This is a list of T cell receptor beta chains from one sample in a study of radiotherapy plus CTLA-4 blockade in lung cancer. The data were produced by immunoSEQ multiplex PCR, yet TCRdb's version contains in-frame clones alone and is incomplete. The table includes about 88,000 clones, approximately 75% detected once. This specimen was peripheral blood, taken from a patient treated with radiotherapy plus ipilimumab. Receptors were obtained from a human donor with non-small cell lung cancer that progressed on radiotherapy plus ipilimumab. CDR3s include the opening cysteine and the closing phenylalanine or tryptophan. The D gene is left open where the match is weak. Clone size, where shown, is once, few, many, or a class for clones that have expanded.

J: TRBJ1-2; size: NA; V: TRBV5-4; D: TRBD1; CDR3: CASSLEQGADYGYTF; DNA: TGTGCCAGCAGCTTGGAGCAGGGGGCTGACTATGGCTACACCTTC
J: TRBJ2-2; size: NA; V: TRBV27; D: NA; CDR3: CASRSFPGELFF; DNA: TGTGCCAGCAGATCCTTCCCCGGGGAGCTGTTTTTT
J: TRBJ2-3; size: few; V: TRBV6-1; D: NA; CDR3: CASSEAVGGGTDTQYF; DNA: TGTGCCAGCAGTGAAGCGGTCGGAGGGGGCACAGATACGCAGTATTTT
J: TRBJ1-6; size: few; V: TRBV28; D: TRBD1; CDR3: CASSFGTGYNSPLHF; DNA: TGTGCCAGCAGTTTCGGGACAGGGTATAATTCACCCCTCCACTTT
J: TRBJ2-1; size: NA; V: TRBV19; D: NA; CDR3: CASSISAGTYNEQFF; DNA: TGTGCCAGTAGTATATCGGCAGGGACCTACAATGAGCAGTTCTTC
J: TRBJ2-1; size: NA; V: TRBV11-3; D: TRBD2; CDR3: CASSPLSGGAGGEQFF; DNA: TGTGCCAGCAGCCCCCTTTCCGGGGGCGCGGGAGGTGAGCAGTTCTTC
J: TRBJ2-3; size: NA; V: TRBV4-2; D: NA; CDR3: CASSQSLATDTQYF; DNA: TGTGCCAGCAGCCAATCACTAGCCACAGATACGCAGTATTTT
J: TRBJ2-5; size: NA; V: TRBV9; D: TRBD2; CDR3: CASSRAGGQGTQYF; DNA: TGTGCCAGCAGCCGAGCGGGGGGGCAGGGGACCCAGTACTTC
J: TRBJ2-7; size: few; V: TRBV7-6; D: NA; CDR3: CAGIYEQYF; DNA: TGTGCCGGTATCTACGAGCAGTACTTC
J: TRBJ2-3; size: NA; V: TRBV10-3; D: NA; CDR3: CAISERWGDTQYF; DNA: TGTGCCATCAGTGAAAGGTGGGGGGATACGCAGTATTTT
J: TRBJ2-1; size: NA; V: TRBV19; D: TRBD2; CDR3: CASRITSGPYNEQFF; DNA: TGTGCCAGTAGAATCACTAGCGGGCCCTACAATGAGCAGTTCTTC
J: TRBJ2-2; size: NA; V: TRBV28; D: NA; CDR3: CASRGELTGELFF; DNA: TGTGCCAGCAGGGGCGAGCTCACCGGGGAGCTGTTTTTT
J: TRBJ1-1; size: NA; V: TRBV10-3; D: NA; CDR3: CAISEVDTEAFF; DNA: TGTGCCATCAGTGAGGTGGACACTGAAGCTTTCTTT
J: TRBJ2-2; size: NA; V: TRBV19; D: NA; CDR3: CASTQVPGAGGELFF; DNA: TGTGCCAGTACTCAAGTCCCGGGGGCAGGCGGGGAGCTGTTTTTT
J: TRBJ1-1; size: few; V: TRBV13; D: NA; CDR3: CASSSRQVGGEAFF; DNA: TGTGCCAGCAGCTCCCGACAGGTGGGTGGGGAAGCTTTCTTT
J: TRBJ1-5; size: NA; V: TRBV19; D: NA; CDR3: CASSISPYSNQPQHF; DNA: TGTGCCAGTAGTATTTCTCCTTATAGCAATCAGCCCCAGCATTTT
J: TRBJ1-3; size: NA; V: TRBV18; D: NA; CDR3: CASSPRTVRDTIYF; DNA: TGTGCCAGCTCACCAAGGACAGTTCGGGACACCATATATTTT
J: TRBJ2-3; size: few; V: TRBV28; D: TRBD2; CDR3: CASSFPSYDVGLADRDTQYF; DNA: TGTGCCAGCAGTTTTCCATCATACGACGTGGGACTAGCGGACCGGGATACGCAGTATTTT
J: TRBJ2-1; size: few; V: TRBV20-1; D: NA; CDR3: CSANYNEQFF; DNA: TGCAGTGCCAACTACAATGAGCAGTTCTTC
J: TRBJ1-1; size: NA; V: TRBV28; D: TRBD1; CDR3: CASSQSQGFGNTEAFF; DNA: TGTGCCAGCAGTCAATCACAGGGGTTTGGGAACACTGAAGCTTTCTTT
J: TRBJ2-7; size: few; V: TRBV16; D: NA; CDR3: CASSQSGYEQYF; DNA: TGTGCCAGCAGCCAGTCCGGTTACGAGCAGTACTTC
J: TRBJ2-1; size: NA; V: TRBV6-1; D: NA; CDR3: CASSSRTGNEQFF; DNA: TGTGCCAGCAGTTCCCGGACGGGTAATGAGCAGTTCTTC
J: TRBJ1-4; size: NA; V: TRBV4-2; D: NA; CDR3: CASSQDRRGDTKLFF; DNA: TGTGCCAGCAGCCAAGATCGGAGGGGGGACACGAAACTGTTTTTT
J: TRBJ1-1; size: NA; V: TRBV27; D: NA; CDR3: CASSRKGRVRAEAFF; DNA: TGTGCCAGCAGCCGGAAGGGCAGGGTGAGGGCTGAAGCTTTCTTT
J: TRBJ2-1; size: NA; V: TRBV14; D: TRBD2; CDR3: CASSQRGGRMTSGHHNEQFF; DNA: TGTGCCAGCAGCCAAAGGGGAGGACGTATGACTAGCGGGCACCACAATGAGCAGTTCTTC
J: TRBJ1-5; size: NA; V: TRBV4-3; D: NA; CDR3: CASSQDNGRVGQPQHF; DNA: TGCGCCAGCAGCCAAGATAATGGCAGGGTCGGGCAGCCCCAGCATTTT
J: TRBJ1-2; size: NA; V: TRBV6-1; D: NA; CDR3: CASSEVSYTF; DNA: TGTGCCAGCAGTGAAGTTAGCTACACCTTC
J: TRBJ2-2; size: NA; V: TRBV28; D: TRBD1; CDR3: CASSFPGTGPLRDTGELFF; DNA: TGTGCCAGCAGTTTCCCCGGGACAGGGCCCCTCCGGGACACCGGGGAGCTGTTTTTT
J: TRBJ2-7; size: many; V: TRBV21-1; D: NA; CDR3: CASRRLASTYEQYF; DNA: TGTGCCAGCAGAAGACTAGCGAGCACCTACGAGCAGTACTTC
J: TRBJ2-1; size: NA; V: TRBV6-1; D: NA; CDR3: CASSDRTRLPVNEQFF; DNA: TGTGCCAGCAGTGACCGGACAAGGCTGCCTGTCAATGAGCAGTTCTTC
J: TRBJ1-3; size: few; V: TRBV6-1; D: NA; CDR3: CASSSAGGAGNTIYF; DNA: TGTGCCAGCAGTTCCGCGGGCGGGGCTGGAAACACCATATATTTT
J: TRBJ2-3; size: NA; V: TRBV7-7; D: TRBD2; CDR3: CASSLGLAGDTQYF; DNA: TGTGCCAGCAGCCTCGGACTAGCGGGGGATACGCAGTATTTT
J: TRBJ1-2; size: NA; V: TRBV9; D: NA; CDR3: CASSVAGGAPRDGYTF; DNA: TGTGCCAGCAGCGTAGCCGGGGGCGCCCCGAGGGATGGCTACACCTTC
J: TRBJ1-2; size: few; V: TRBV6-5; D: NA; CDR3: CASSYDHVSHYGYTF; DNA: TGTGCCAGCAGTTACGATCACGTGTCCCACTATGGCTACACCTTC
J: TRBJ2-2; size: NA; V: TRBV29-1; D: NA; CDR3: CSVGAGTGELFF; DNA: TGCAGCGTAGGGGCGGGCACCGGGGAGCTGTTTTTT
J: TRBJ1-1; size: NA; V: TRBV5-6; D: TRBD1; CDR3: CASSLGTGSYTEAFF; DNA: TGTGCCAGCAGCTTGGGGACAGGGAGCTACACTGAAGCTTTCTTT
J: TRBJ2-3; size: few; V: TRBV11-2; D: NA; CDR3: CASSYRYSSTDTQYF; DNA: TGTGCCAGCAGCTACAGATACTCTAGCACAGATACGCAGTATTTT
J: TRBJ1-1; size: NA; V: TRBV2; D: NA; CDR3: CASSVGRPPNTEAFF; DNA: TGTGCCAGCAGTGTAGGACGGCCACCTAACACTGAAGCTTTCTTT
J: TRBJ2-5; size: NA; V: TRBV27; D: NA; CDR3: CASSLRAQETQYF; DNA: TGTGCCAGCAGCCTCCGGGCTCAAGAGACCCAGTACTTC
J: TRBJ2-7; size: few; V: TRBV6-4; D: TRBD2; CDR3: CASSEWREGAFSSYEQYF; DNA: TGTGCCAGCAGTGAGTGGCGGGAGGGCGCCTTTTCCTCCTACGAGCAGTACTTC
J: TRBJ2-5; size: NA; V: TRBV2; D: NA; CDR3: CASSSSPVREETQYF; DNA: TGTGCCAGCAGTTCAAGCCCCGTTAGGGAGGAGACCCAGTACTTC
J: TRBJ2-5; size: once; V: TRBV18; D: NA; CDR3: CASSPPVSRETQYF; DNA: TGTGCCAGCTCACCACCGGTCTCGCGGGAGACCCAGTACTTC
J: TRBJ2-3; size: NA; V: TRBV27; D: NA; CDR3: CASRDRGIGRADTQYF; DNA: TGTGCCAGCAGGGACAGGGGAATCGGGAGGGCAGATACGCAGTATTTT
J: TRBJ2-7; size: NA; V: TRBV27; D: TRBD1; CDR3: CASSLFLGQGYEQYF; DNA: TGTGCCAGCAGTTTATTTCTGGGACAGGGTTACGAGCAGTACTTC
J: TRBJ2-7; size: NA; V: TRBV11-2; D: TRBD1; CDR3: CASSLGSWDSHYEQYF; DNA: TGTGCCAGCAGCTTAGGCTCCTGGGACAGCCACTACGAGCAGTACTTC
J: TRBJ2-1; size: NA; V: TRBV27; D: TRBD1; CDR3: CASRLTGGYNEQFF; DNA: TGTGCCAGCAGGCTGACAGGGGGCTACAATGAGCAGTTCTTC
J: TRBJ2-1; size: NA; V: TRBV5-4; D: NA; CDR3: CASSGVEGSNEQFF; DNA: TGTGCCAGCAGCGGTGTGGAGGGCAGCAATGAGCAGTTCTTC
J: TRBJ1-2; size: NA; V: TRBV5-1; D: NA; CDR3: CASSLEGGRGRGYTF; DNA: TGCGCCAGCAGCTTGGAAGGGGGGCGGGGAAGAGGCTACACCTTC
J: TRBJ1-5; size: NA; V: TRBV30; D: NA; CDR3: CAWSPLGVSFQPQHF; DNA: TGTGCCTGGAGTCCCCTTGGGGTCTCCTTCCAGCCCCAGCATTTT
J: TRBJ2-3; size: NA; V: TRBV9; D: NA; CDR3: CASSVGSSTDTQYF; DNA: TGTGCCAGCAGCGTAGGGTCTAGCACAGATACGCAGTATTTT
J: TRBJ1-5; size: NA; V: TRBV11-2; D: NA; CDR3: CARGGGRIDQPQHF; DNA: TGTGCCAGGGGAGGGGGACGGATAGATCAGCCCCAGCATTTT
J: TRBJ2-7; size: NA; V: TRBV9; D: NA; CDR3: CASSVEPGGYEQYF; DNA: TGTGCCAGCAGCGTAGAGCCCGGAGGCTACGAGCAGTACTTC